Shown below are 8 T cell receptor beta chains from a single sample sequenced in a study of blood T cell repertoires in COVID-19. The protocol was immunoSEQ multiplex PCR, while the TCRdb copy is restricted to in-frame clones and leaves out a portion. The repertoire has approximately 210,000 clones, about nine tenths of them found once; the top ten carry 11%. The sequenced sample consisted of peripheral blood. These receptors were obtained from a man aged 45-60 years with COVID-19, enrolled during active disease.

The rearrangement joins TRBV6-1 to TRBJ1-3; 9 bases agree with TRBD1. V trimming: 3 bases; J trimming: 0 bases; junction bases outside the gene matches: 3. This CDR3 contains 16 residues. The germline gives CDR1 MNHNS, CDR2 SASEGT. The CDR3 loop is CASSDPGQGSGNTIYF. The CDR3 DNA follows: TGTGCCAGCAGTGATCCGGGACAGGGCTCTGGAAACACCATATATTTT.

CDR3 region: CAINQGANTEAFF. The DNA of the CDR3 is TGTGCCATCAACCAAGGGGCGAACACTGAAGCTTTCTTT. The chain recombines TRBV10-3 with TRBJ1-1; D perhaps matches TRBD1 (5 bases). The CDR3 has 13 residues. V was shortened by 7 bases and J by 1 base, with 10 bases between the two germline ends. Germline CDR1 is ENHRY and CDR2 is SYGVKD.

This chain uses TRBV28 with TRBJ1-2, with TRBD1 identical over 7 bases. The V gene end was trimmed by 7 bases and the J gene end by 6 bases; junction bases not matched to a gene: 11. The CDR3 is made up of 14 amino acids. From germline, CDR1 is MDHEN and CDR2 SYDVKM. CDR3 sequence reads: CASTIQGIGNGYTF. The CDR3 coding sequence is TGTGCCAGCACCATACAGGGGATAGGTAATGGCTACACCTTC.

This chain uses TRBV6-6 with TRBJ1-5; D possibly corresponds to TRBD1 (5 bases). The CDR3 sequence is 16 residues long. CDR1 MNHNY and CDR2 SVGAGI come from the germline V gene (reference sequence). The V end lost 0 bases, the J end lost 3 bases, and 12 bases lay between the germline ends. The CDR3 spells CASSYSTVGPNQPQHF. CDR3 nucleotides: TGTGCCAGCAGTTACTCGACAGTTGGCCCCAATCAGCCCCAGCATTTT.

The sample holds a few counts of this clone. The rearrangement joins TRBV5-6 to TRBJ2-5, with D tentatively TRBD1 (6 bases). V was cut by 4 bases and J by 4 bases, with 20 bases left in between. CDR1 and CDR2 (germline): SGHDT, YYEEEE. This CDR3 comprises 16 residues. The CDR3 here is CASSPTPTRGRETQYF. CDR3 sequence (DNA): TGTGCCAGCAGCCCCACCCCAACCAGGGGTAGAGAGACCCAGTACTTC.

The V and J genes are TRBV28 and TRBJ1-1; D is ambiguous. V lost 3 bases to trimming and J lost 1 base, with 9 bases between them. This CDR3 contains 14 residues. From germline, CDR1 is MDHEN and CDR2 SYDVKM. The CDR3 nucleotides read TGTGCCAGCAGTTTCTTCCGGGAGAACACTGAAGCTTTCTTT. As protein: CASSFFRENTEAFF.

This chain connects TRBV4-1 to TRBJ1-5; 7 nucleotides match TRBD1. Per germline, CDR1 MGHRA and CDR2 YSYEKL. V lost 1 base, J lost 5 bases, and 11 bases stayed unmatched. The CDR3 has 17 amino acids. DNA for the CDR3: TGCGCCAGCAGCCAAGGATGGGGAGAGGGGGCATATCAGCCCCAGCATTTT. Residues: CASSQGWGEGAYQPQHF.

V gene TRBV6-2 or TRBV6-3 combines with J gene TRBJ1-5; TRBD1 matches 7 bases. Trimming removed 5 bases from V and 5 bases from J; junction bases left unmatched: 9. The CDR3 is made up of 15 amino acids. The germline V gene encodes CDR1 MNHEY and CDR2 SVGEGT. CDR3 nucleotides: TGTGCCAGCAGTGGAAGGGGGCTCGGTGATCAGCCCCAGCATTTT. Translating it yields CASSGRGLGDQPQHF.